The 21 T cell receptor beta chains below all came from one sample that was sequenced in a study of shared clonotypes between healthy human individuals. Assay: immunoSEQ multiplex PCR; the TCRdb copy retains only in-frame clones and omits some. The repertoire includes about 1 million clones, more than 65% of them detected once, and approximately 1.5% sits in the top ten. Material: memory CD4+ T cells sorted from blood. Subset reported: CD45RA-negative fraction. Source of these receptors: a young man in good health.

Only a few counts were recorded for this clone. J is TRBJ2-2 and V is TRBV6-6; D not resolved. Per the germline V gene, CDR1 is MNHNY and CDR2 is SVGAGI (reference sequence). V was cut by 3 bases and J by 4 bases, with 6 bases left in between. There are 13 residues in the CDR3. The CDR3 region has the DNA TGTGCCAGCAGTTATGGGATCACCGGGGAGCTGTTTTTT. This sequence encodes CASSYGITGELFF.

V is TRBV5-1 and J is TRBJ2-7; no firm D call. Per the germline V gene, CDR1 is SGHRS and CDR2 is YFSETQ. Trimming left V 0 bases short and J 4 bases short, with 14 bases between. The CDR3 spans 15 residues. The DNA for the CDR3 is TGCGCCAGCAGCTTGGGTCGGGCTACGGCTTACGAGCAGTACTTC. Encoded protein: CASSLGRATAYEQYF.

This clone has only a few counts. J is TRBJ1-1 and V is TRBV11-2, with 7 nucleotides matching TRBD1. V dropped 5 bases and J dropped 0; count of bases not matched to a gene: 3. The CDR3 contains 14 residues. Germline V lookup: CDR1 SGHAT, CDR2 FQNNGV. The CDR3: CASSQQGMNTEAFF. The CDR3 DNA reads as TGTGCCAGCAGCCAACAGGGGATGAACACTGAAGCTTTCTTT.

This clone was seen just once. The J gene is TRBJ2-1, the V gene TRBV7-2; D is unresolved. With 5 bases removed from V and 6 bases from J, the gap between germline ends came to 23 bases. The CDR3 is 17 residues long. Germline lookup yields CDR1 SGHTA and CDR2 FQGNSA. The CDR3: CASSPQSGLPSGNEQFF. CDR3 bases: TGTGCCAGCAGCCCGCAGTCCGGCCTTCCTTCGGGCAATGAGCAGTTCTTC.

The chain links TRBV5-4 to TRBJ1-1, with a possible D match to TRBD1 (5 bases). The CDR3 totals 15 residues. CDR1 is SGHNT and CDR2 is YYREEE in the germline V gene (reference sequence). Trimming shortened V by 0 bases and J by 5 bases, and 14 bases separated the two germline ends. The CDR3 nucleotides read TGTGCCAGCAGCTTGGGACTTGTGGGGCTTACTGAAGCTTTCTTT. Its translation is CASSLGLVGLTEAFF.

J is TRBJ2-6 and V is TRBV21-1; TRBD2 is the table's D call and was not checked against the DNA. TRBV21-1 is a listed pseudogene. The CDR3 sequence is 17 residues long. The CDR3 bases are TGTGCCAGCAGCCAAACCGGGACTTCAGCTGGGGCCAACGTCCTGACTTTC. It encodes CASSQTGTSAGANVLTF.

CDR3 loop: CASRRDSLISTDTQYF. CDR3 in DNA: TGCGCCAGCAGAAGGGACAGCCTTATTAGCACAGATACGCAGTATTTT. The chain uses TRBV5-1 and TRBJ2-3; TRBD1 aligns across 7 bases. This CDR3 has 16 amino acids. The ends lost 5 bases at V and 0 bases at J; junction bases unmatched: 9. Germline CDR1 reads SGHRS; CDR2 reads YFSETQ.

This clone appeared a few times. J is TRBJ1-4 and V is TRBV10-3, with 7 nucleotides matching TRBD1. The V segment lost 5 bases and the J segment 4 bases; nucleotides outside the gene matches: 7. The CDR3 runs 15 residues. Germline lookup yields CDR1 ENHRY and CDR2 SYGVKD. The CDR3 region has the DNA TGTGCCATCAGTCCAGGACAGGATGATAATGAAAAACTGTTTTTT. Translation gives CAISPGQDDNEKLFF.

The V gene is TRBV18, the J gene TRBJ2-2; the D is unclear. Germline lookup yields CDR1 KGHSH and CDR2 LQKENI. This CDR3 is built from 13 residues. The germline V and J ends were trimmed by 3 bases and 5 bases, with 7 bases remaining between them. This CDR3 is CASSPVQTGELFF. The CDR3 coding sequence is TGTGCCAGCTCACCTGTACAGACCGGGGAGCTGTTTTTT.

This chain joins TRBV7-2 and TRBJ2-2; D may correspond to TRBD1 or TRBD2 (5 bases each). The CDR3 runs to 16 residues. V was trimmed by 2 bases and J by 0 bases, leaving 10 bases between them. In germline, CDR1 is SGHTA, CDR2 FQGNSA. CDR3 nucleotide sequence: TGTGCCAGCAGCTTAAGGCTGGGGGCGAACACCGGGGAGCTGTTTTTT. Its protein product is CASSLRLGANTGELFF.

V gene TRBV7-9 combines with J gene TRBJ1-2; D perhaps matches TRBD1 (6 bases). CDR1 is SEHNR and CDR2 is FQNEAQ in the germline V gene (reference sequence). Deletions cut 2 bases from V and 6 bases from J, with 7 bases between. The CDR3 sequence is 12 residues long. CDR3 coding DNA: TGTGCCAGCAGCTTATCAGGGGATGGCTACACCTTC. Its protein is CASSLSGDGYTF.

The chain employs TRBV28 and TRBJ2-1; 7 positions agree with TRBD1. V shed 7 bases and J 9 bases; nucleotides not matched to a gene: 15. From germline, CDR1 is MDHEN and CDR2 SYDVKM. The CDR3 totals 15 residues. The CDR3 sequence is CASNDPGQKGPEQFF. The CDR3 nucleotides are TGTGCCAGCAACGACCCGGGACAGAAGGGACCTGAGCAGTTCTTC.

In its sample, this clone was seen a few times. The CDR3 DNA follows: TGTGCCAGCAGTTTATCCAACAGGACAGGGTCGCGGGAAAAACTGTTTTTT. This encodes CASSLSNRTGSREKLFF. V and J are TRBV27 and TRBJ1-4, with 8 bases matching TRBD1. The CDR3 is made up of 17 amino acids. The germline V gene encodes CDR1 MNHEY and CDR2 SMNVEV (reference sequence). Germline trimming cut 0 bases from V and 8 bases from J; bases unmatched to any gene: 11.

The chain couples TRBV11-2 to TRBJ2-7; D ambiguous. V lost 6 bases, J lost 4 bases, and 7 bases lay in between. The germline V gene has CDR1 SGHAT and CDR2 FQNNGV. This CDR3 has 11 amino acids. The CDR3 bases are TGTGCCAGCAGAGCTGGGTACGAGCAGTACTTC. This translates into CASRAGYEQYF.

CDR3 in DNA: TGTGCCAGCAGGGGGGTATATGGTCAGCCCCAGCATTTT. Translation gives CASRGVYGQPQHF. The chain carries TRBV27 and TRBJ1-5; D perhaps matches TRBD1 (5 bases). CDR3 length: 13 amino acids. Germline CDR1 reads MNHEY; CDR2 reads SMNVEV (reference sequence). V lost 6 bases and J lost 6, with 12 bases in between.

CDR3 region: CAWSEGLPSETQYF. The CDR3 nucleotides are TGTGCCTGGAGTGAAGGACTGCCATCGGAGACCCAGTACTTC. This chain links TRBV30 with TRBJ2-5, with D possibly being TRBD2 (5 bases). Per germline, CDR1 GTSNPN and CDR2 SVGIG (reference sequence). Trimming pared 1 base from V and 5 bases from J, leaving 14 bases between. The CDR3 is made up of 14 amino acids.

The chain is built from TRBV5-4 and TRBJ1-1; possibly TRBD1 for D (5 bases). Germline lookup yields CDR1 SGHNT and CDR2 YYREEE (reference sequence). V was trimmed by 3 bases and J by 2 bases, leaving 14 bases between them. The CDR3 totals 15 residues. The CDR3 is CASSWDPGRNTEAFF. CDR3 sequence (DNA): TGTGCCAGCAGCTGGGACCCTGGTCGAAACACTGAAGCTTTCTTT.

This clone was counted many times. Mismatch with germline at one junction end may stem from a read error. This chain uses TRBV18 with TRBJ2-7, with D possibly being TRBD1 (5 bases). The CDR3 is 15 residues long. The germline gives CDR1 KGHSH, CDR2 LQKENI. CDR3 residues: CASSPTIGQGYAQYF. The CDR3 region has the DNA TGTGCCAGCTCACCAACGATAGGGCAGGGTTACGCGCAGTACTTC.

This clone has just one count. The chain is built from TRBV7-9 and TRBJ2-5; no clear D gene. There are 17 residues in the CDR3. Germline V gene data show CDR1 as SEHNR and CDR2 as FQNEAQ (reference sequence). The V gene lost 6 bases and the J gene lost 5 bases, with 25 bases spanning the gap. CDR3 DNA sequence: TGTGCCAGCAGTTCAGGATACCCGGGCCTCCCTCGGGAGACCCAGTACTTC. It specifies CASSSGYPGLPRETQYF.

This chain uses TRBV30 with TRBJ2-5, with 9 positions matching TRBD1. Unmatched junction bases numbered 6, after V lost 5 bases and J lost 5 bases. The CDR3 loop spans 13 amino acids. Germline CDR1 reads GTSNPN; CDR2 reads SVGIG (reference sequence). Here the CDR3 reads CAWAGQGWETQYF. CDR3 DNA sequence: TGTGCCTGGGCGGGACAGGGATGGGAGACCCAGTACTTC.

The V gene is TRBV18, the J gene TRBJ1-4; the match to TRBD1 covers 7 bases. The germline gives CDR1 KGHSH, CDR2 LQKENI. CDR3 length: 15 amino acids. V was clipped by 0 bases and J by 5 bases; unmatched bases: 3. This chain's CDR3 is CASSPPGTENEKLFF. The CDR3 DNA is TGTGCCAGCTCACCACCGGGGACAGAGAATGAAAAACTGTTTTTT.